What follows is one T cell receptor beta chain and its context. The data stem from a study of T cell changes during pregnancy in multiple sclerosis. The table came from immunoSEQ multiplex PCR; TCRdb's copy has only in-frame clones and leaves some out. Among roughly 37,000 clones listed, 90% to 95% were seen once. Germline values: CDR1 SNHLY, CDR2 FYNNEI. The V and J ends lost 1 base and 4 bases respectively, with 8 bases between them. The CDR3 is made up of 13 amino acids. This chain uses TRBV2 with TRBJ2-7; TRBD1 might be the D (5 bases). The sample was CD4+ T cells from peripheral blood mononuclear cells, taken in the second trimester of pregnancy. This sequence originates from a female donor in good health, enrolled as a control in a pregnancy study. CDR3 in amino acids: CASSEVRGYEQYF. DNA for the CDR3: TGTGCCAGCAGTGAAGTTAGGGGTTACGAGCAGTACTTC.